This T cell receptor beta chain was obtained from a study of tumor and adjacent non-tumor tissue in lung cancer. General study points: Tumor repertoires had a smaller top 100 clone share than normal lung.

V was clipped by 8 bases and J by 2 bases; unmatched bases: 17. The CDR3 runs to 16 residues. Germline V gene lookup returns CDR1 DFQATT and CDR2 SNEGSKA (reference sequence). A modified ARM-PCR protocol with three rounds of nested PCR amplified TCRbeta. TCRdb processed the multiplex PCR reads anew with MiXCR; each CDR3 protein has one entry. The sample lists approximately 140,000 distinct CDR3 sequences, 60% to 70% seen once, with 15% to 20% in the top ten. RNA was extracted from bulk tissue without any cell sorting. Donors were chemotherapy-naive, newly diagnosed lung cancer surgical patients in China, August–late 2014. A remark on this clonotype: The antigen is not known.

V gene TRBV20-1 combines with J gene TRBJ2-5, with TRBD1 identical over 7 bases. This clonotype was sampled from a man aged 55 to 69 with small cell lung cancer. The sample was lung tumor tissue. The chain's CDR3 is CSTISWDSDQQETQYF. For the CDR3, the DNA is TGCAGTACTATTTCGTGGGACAGCGACCAACAAGAGACCCAGTACTTC.